The 30 T cell receptor beta chains below come from one sample, sequenced in a study of blood T cell repertoires in COVID-19. Only in-frame clones appear in the TCRdb table, and some are missing; sequencing was by immunoSEQ multiplex PCR. The sample gives about 130,000 clones, approximately 90% of which show up once; 1.2% is in the top ten. The specimen sequenced was peripheral blood. These TCRs come from a woman over 75 with acute or convalescent COVID-19.

The rearrangement joins TRBV24-1 to TRBJ2-7, with TRBD1 matching over 10 bases. In germline, CDR1 is KGHDR, CDR2 SFDVKD. This CDR3 spans 14 amino acids. Losses at the gene ends were 2 bases for V and 5 bases for J; bases not matched to a gene: 2. The CDR3 nucleotides are TGTGCCACCAGTGATTCGGGACAGGGGAACGAGCAGTACTTC. Translated, it gives CATSDSGQGNEQYF.

This chain links TRBV3-1 (or the pseudogene TRBV3-2) with TRBJ2-7, with 8 bases fitting TRBD2. Germline CDR1 and CDR2: LGHDT and YNNKEL (reference sequence). After removal of 4 bases from V and 2 bases from J, the junction contained 10 bases not matched to a gene. The CDR3 is 16 residues long. In DNA, the CDR3 is TGTGCCAGCAGCCCGGGACTAGAATTGGGAACCTACGAGCAGTACTTC. Its protein product is CASSPGLELGTYEQYF.

This sequence joins TRBV12-3 or TRBV12-4 and TRBJ2-7; no firm D call. This CDR3 region has 13 residues. V lost 6 bases, J lost 3 bases, and 12 bases lay in between. The CDR3 sequence is CASSEPPSYEQYF. The CDR3 DNA is TGTGCCAGCAGCGAGCCTCCGAGCTACGAGCAGTACTTC.

The rearrangement joins TRBV4-2 to TRBJ1-1; a weak D match, TRBD1 (6 bases). Per the germline V gene, CDR1 is LGHNA and CDR2 is YNFKEQ. This CDR3 has 13 residues. Trimming shortened V by 2 bases and J by 8 bases, and 12 bases separated the two germline ends. Here the CDR3 DNA reads TGTGCCAGCAGCCAAATTACAGGGACCGAAGCTTTCTTT. Protein: CASSQITGTEAFF.

CDR3 in amino acids: CASSDHAAYQETQYF. CDR3 DNA: TGTGCCAGCAGTGATCACGCGGCGTACCAAGAGACCCAGTACTTC. The V gene is TRBV25-1, the J gene TRBJ2-5; D uncertain. CDR3 size: 15 residues. Between the trimmed V and J ends, which lost 3 bases and 0 bases, there was a span of 11 bases. Germline V CDR1 and CDR2: MGHDK, SYGVNS.

The rearrangement uses TRBV9 and TRBJ1-4, with a possible D match to TRBD1 (6 bases). The CDR3 has 17 amino acids. V was trimmed by 0 bases and J by 5 bases, leaving 17 bases between them. Germline V gene lookup returns CDR1 SGDLS and CDR2 YYNGEE. CDR3 loop: CASSVGQKGGINEKLFF. Here the CDR3 DNA reads TGTGCCAGCAGCGTAGGACAGAAAGGGGGAATAAATGAAAAACTGTTTTTT. Variable domain in full (rest from reference TRBV9 and TRBJ1-4): DSGVTQTPKHLITATGQRVTLRCSPRSGDLSVYWYQQSLDQGLQFLIQYYNGEERAKGNILERFSAQQFPDLHSELNLSSLELGDSALYFCASSVGQKGGINEKLFFGSGTQLSVL.

V gene TRBV6-5 combines with J gene TRBJ2-3, with TRBD1 matching 7 bases. CDR3 size: 13 residues. Losses at the gene ends were 5 bases for V and 7 bases for J; bases not matched to a gene: 6. Germline loops: CDR1 MNHEY, CDR2 SVGAGI. The CDR3 DNA is TGTGCCAGCAGTCCGACACAGGGGAATACGCAGTATTTT. Its protein product is CASSPTQGNTQYF.

The V call is TRBV19, the J call TRBJ1-5, with D perhaps TRBD1 (5 bases). The V and J ends lost 4 bases and 3 bases respectively, with 13 bases between them. Germline CDR1 reads LNHDA; CDR2 reads SQIVND (reference sequence). The CDR3 consists of 15 residues. In nucleotides, the CDR3 is TGTGCCAGTAGTAGTAGAGACAGTTTCAATCAGCCCCAGCATTTT. Its translation is CASSSRDSFNQPQHF.

CDR3 bases: TGTGCTAGTGGTTGGGGCCCGAGGCGCAATACGCAGTATTTT. Protein: CASGWGPRRNTQYF. V is TRBV12-5 and J is TRBJ2-3; a weak D match, TRBD1 (5 bases). Germline V gene lookup returns CDR1 LGHNT and CDR2 FRNRAP. V was clipped by 4 bases and J by 7 bases, with 15 bases between them. The CDR3 contains 14 residues.

The genes are TRBV4-2 and TRBJ1-1; the D is unclear. Germline V gene sequence: CDR1 LGHNA, CDR2 YNFKEQ. V was clipped by 0 bases and J by 7 bases, with 9 bases between them. The CDR3 length is 13 residues. CDR3 bases: TGTGCCAGCAGCCAAGATTCCAGTTTTGAAGCTTTCTTT. This gives the protein CASSQDSSFEAFF.

The gene calls are TRBV7-9 and TRBJ1-2, with TRBD1 matching over 10 bases. CDR3 length: 14 amino acids. The J segment lost 7 bases and the V segment lost 5 bases, leaving 7 bases of the junction unmatched. Germline CDR1 reads SEHNR; CDR2 reads FQNEAQ (reference sequence). CDR3 sequence reads: CASSPGQGGLGYTF. CDR3 coding DNA: TGTGCCAGCAGCCCAGGACAGGGGGGTCTTGGCTACACCTTC.

The chain carries TRBV10-3 and TRBJ2-7, with a weak D call TRBD1 (6 bases). The CDR3 has 12 residues. The germline V gene has CDR1 ENHRY and CDR2 SYGVKD. The germline V and J ends were trimmed by 4 bases and 7 bases, with 11 bases remaining between them. Written as DNA, the CDR3 is TGTGCCATCAGTGGGACAGCCTCAGAGCAGTACTTC. This gives the protein CAISGTASEQYF.

The chain links TRBV5-1 to TRBJ1-1; tentatively, D is TRBD1 (5 bases). Trimming took 0 bases from V and 8 from J, leaving 8 bases between them. The CDR3 extends over 12 amino acids. Germline V gives CDR1 SGHRS, CDR2 YFSETQ. This chain's CDR3 is CASSLDYREAFF. For the CDR3, the DNA is TGCGCCAGCAGCTTGGATTACAGGGAAGCTTTCTTT.

The chain is built from TRBV21-1 and TRBJ1-6; the table's TRBD1 call for D was not verified on the DNA. TRBV21-1 is a documented pseudogene. The CDR3 has 18 amino acids. In nucleotides, the CDR3 is TGTGCCAGCAGCAAATTCCCACCTCGACAGGGGACGAATTCACCCCTCCACTTT. It codes for CASSKFPPRQGTNSPLHF.

This clone was seen a few times. This chain's CDR3 is CASSLATGGEQYF. The CDR3 DNA sequence: TGTGCCAGCAGCTTAGCTACAGGGGGCGAGCAGTACTTC. This chain uses TRBV7-8 with TRBJ2-7, with 8 bases identical to TRBD1. This CDR3 spans 13 amino acids. Germline-derived CDR1 and CDR2 are SGHVS and FQNEAQ. V lost 0 bases to trimming and J lost 6 bases; unmatched junction nucleotides: 1.

Points on this clone: Here the CDR3 omits its conserved ending phenylalanine or tryptophan, so a read error is the likely source. No DNA is shown, since the ends of the CDR3 on it are uncertain; the CDR3 is the one TCRdb lists. CDR3 amino acids: CASSSTIGQGGI. The genes are TRBV28 and TRBJ1-5; the listed D gene, TRBD1, was not tested against the DNA. The CDR3 region is 12 residues in length, termini included. Germline V lookup: CDR1 MDHEN, CDR2 SYDVKM.

This clone has just a few counts. This chain uses TRBV6-5 with TRBJ2-7; tentatively, D is TRBD1 (6 bases). The V and J ends lost 3 bases and 5 bases respectively, with 17 bases between them. This CDR3 has 15 residues. Germline V CDR1 and CDR2: MNHEY, SVGAGI. The CDR3 bases are TGTGCCAGCAGTTATGGGGATCTGGGGGCGGACGAGCAGTACTTC. Translating it yields CASSYGDLGADEQYF.

As DNA, the CDR3 is TGTGCCAGCAGCCTGACAGGGGCTAGCTCCTACGAGCAGTACTTC. Its translation is CASSLTGASSYEQYF. The rearrangement uses TRBV6-5 and TRBJ2-7; the match to TRBD1 covers 8 bases. The CDR3 loop spans 15 amino acids. The germline V gene encodes CDR1 MNHEY and CDR2 SVGAGI. V shed 6 bases, J shed 0 bases, and the junction held 7 bases outside the gene matches.

The gene calls are TRBV27 and TRBJ1-6; 12 bases match TRBD1. The ends lost 8 bases at V and 8 bases at J; junction bases unmatched: 4. Germline lookup yields CDR1 MNHEY and CDR2 SMNVEV (reference sequence). The CDR3 runs 14 residues. CDR3 in DNA: TGTGCCAGCGGGACAGGGGGCGTTTATTCACCCCTCCACTTT. Translated, it gives CASGTGGVYSPLHF.

The rearrangement links TRBV3-1 (or the pseudogene TRBV3-2) to TRBJ2-5; 7 nucleotides agree with TRBD2. The J segment lost 2 bases and the V segment lost 6 bases, leaving 9 bases of the junction unmatched. The CDR3 is 15 residues long. CDR1 and CDR2 from the germline V gene are LGHDT and YNNKEL (reference sequence). The CDR3 DNA is TGTGCCAGCAGACCCGGGGGAGCGGGGCAAGAGACCCAGTACTTC. Amino acids: CASRPGGAGQETQYF.

This clone was seen more than once but under ten times. This rearrangement joins TRBV10-3 to TRBJ1-2; TRBD1 matches at 7 bases. Germline V gene sequence: CDR1 ENHRY, CDR2 SYGVKD. The CDR3 is 15 amino acids. The trim removed 1 base at V and 4 bases at J, leaving 6 bases unmatched. The CDR3 spells CAISEWGQTTYGYTF. For the CDR3, the DNA is TGTGCCATCAGTGAGTGGGGACAGACAACCTATGGCTACACCTTC.

The chain couples TRBV11-3 to TRBJ1-1; D gene uncertain. V was shortened by 0 bases and J by 7 bases, with 12 bases between the two germline ends. The CDR3 length is 14 residues. Germline V gene sequence: CDR1 SGHNT, CDR2 YENEEA. The CDR3 region is CASSLEGAGGEAFF. The CDR3 DNA reads as TGTGCCAGCAGCTTAGAAGGCGCAGGAGGTGAAGCTTTCTTT.

This chain joins TRBV2 and TRBJ1-4; no clear D gene. The CDR3 has 14 residues. CDR1 SNHLY and CDR2 FYNNEI come from the germline V gene. Trimming stripped 5 bases from V and 2 bases from J, with 9 bases between. CDR3 bases: TGTGCCAGCAGTACACTGGGCACTAATGAAAAACTGTTTTTT. It specifies CASSTLGTNEKLFF.

The rearrangement uses TRBV12-3 or TRBV12-4 and TRBJ1-2, with D unresolved. V lost 3 bases and J 2 bases, leaving 7 bases between the germline ends. This CDR3 is built from 13 residues. CDR3 sequence (DNA): TGTGCCAGCAGTTTTTTTTCGAACTATGGCTACACCTTC. The encoded protein is CASSFFSNYGYTF.

The chain recombines TRBV7-9 with TRBJ2-3; a weak D match, TRBD2 (5 bases). V shed 0 bases and J shed 4 bases, with 8 bases lying between them. CDR1 and CDR2 (germline): SEHNR, FQNEAQ (reference sequence). CDR3 length: 14 residues. In nucleotides, the CDR3 is TGTGCCAGCAGCTTAGCCCTAGCCGCAGATACGCAGTATTTT. Translating gives CASSLALAADTQYF. Supplemented by reference TRBV7-9 and TRBJ2-3, the full variable domain reads DTGVSQNPRHKITKRGQNVTFRCDPISEHNRLYWYRQTLGQGPEFLTYFQNEAQLEKSRLLSDRFSAERPKGSFSTLEIQRTEQGDSAMYLCASSLALAADTQYFGPGTRLTVL.

This chain links TRBV7-9 with TRBJ1-3; 7 nucleotides line up with TRBD1. The CDR3 loop spans 16 amino acids. Losses at the gene ends were 5 bases for V and 0 bases for J; bases not matched to a gene: 7. Looked up from germline, CDR1 is SEHNR and CDR2 is FQNEAQ (reference sequence). The CDR3 is CASSRGTASSGNTIYF. For the CDR3, the DNA is TGTGCCAGCAGCCGAGGGACAGCATCCTCTGGAAACACCATATATTTT.

J is TRBJ1-4 and V is TRBV28, with a tentative D call TRBD1 (6 bases). The CDR3 loop spans 14 amino acids. V was trimmed by 5 bases and J by 8 bases, leaving 15 bases between them. CDR1 MDHEN and CDR2 SYDVKM come from the germline V gene. The CDR3 DNA follows: TGTGCCAGCAGTCAACAAGCAGGGGCGGAAAAACTGTTTTTT. It translates to CASSQQAGAEKLFF.

This chain uses TRBV7-8 with TRBJ2-1, with D uncertain. The germline V gene encodes CDR1 SGHVS and CDR2 FQNEAQ. V lost 1 base and J lost 3, with 10 bases in between. CDR3 length: 15 amino acids. The CDR3 DNA reads as TGTGCCAGCAGCTTAGTTAGAAGTAACTACAATGAGCAGTTCTTC. As protein: CASSLVRSNYNEQFF.

The V gene is TRBV3-1 (or the pseudogene TRBV3-2), the J gene TRBJ1-4; no reliable D call. V lost 4 bases to trimming and J lost 6 bases, with 6 bases between them. Germline CDR1 is LGHDT and CDR2 is YNNKEL (reference sequence). The CDR3 length is 12 residues. The CDR3 sequence: CASSLRDEKLFF. CDR3 coding DNA: TGTGCCAGCAGCCTCCGAGATGAAAAACTGTTTTTT.

This chain joins TRBV11-2 and TRBJ1-6; D remains ambiguous. Trimming pared 3 bases from V and 0 bases from J, leaving 9 bases between. Germline V gene lookup returns CDR1 SGHAT and CDR2 FQNNGV. The CDR3 has 16 amino acids. The CDR3 sequence: CASSFPSSSYNSPLHF. The CDR3 DNA is TGTGCCAGCAGCTTCCCGTCCTCCTCCTATAATTCACCCCTCCACTTT.